This entry is about one T cell receptor (beta chain). This table comes from immunoSEQ multiplex PCR, and its TCRdb copy is limited to in-frame clones, with some not included. This repertoire shows fewer than 300,000 clones, more than 70% found once; its top ten account for about 5.3%. Per the germline V gene, CDR1 is SEHNR and CDR2 is FQNEAQ (reference sequence). This CDR3 is 18 amino acids long. Between the trimmed V and J ends, which lost 1 base and 2 bases, there was a span of 21 bases. The sample is drawn from a study of cytotoxic CD8 clonotypes in ibrutinib-treated CLL. Looking at the study overall: When averaged across all of the samples, the counts came to some 250,000 productive templates and about 100,000 productive rearrangements.

Specimen: PBMCs, collected at disease progression, from a patient treated with ibrutinib. The TCR sequence derives from a human donor with chronic lymphocytic leukemia. The chain links TRBV7-9 to TRBJ2-7, with a weak D call TRBD2 (5 bases). Here the CDR3 reads CASSLGPLIGELTYEQYF. The CDR3 DNA is TGTGCCAGCAGCTTAGGACCCCTAATCGGGGAGCTAACCTACGAGCAGTACTTC.